This TCR beta chain was sequenced for a study of response to subunit inactivated influenza vaccine. TCRdb processed the RT-PCR reads anew with MiXCR; each CDR3 protein has one entry. The data hold 500,000 to 650,000 distinct CDR3 sequences, with about 8% observed a single time. Germline assignment: CDR1 ENHRY and CDR2 SYGVKD. V was pared by 4 bases and J by 4 bases, with 13 bases between. The CDR3 contains 15 residues. The TCR sequence derives from a man between 50 and 69 years old who received an inactivated influenza vaccine. The V call is TRBV10-3, the J call TRBJ1-4, with D possibly matching TRBD1 (6 bases). Sequences were derived from PBMCs from blood, sampled around 25 months after vaccination. CDR3 nucleotide sequence: TGTGCCATCAGTGCCGGGGGCCGGGGTAATGAAAAACTGTTTTTT. Its translation is CAISAGGRGNEKLFF.